These T cell receptor beta chains were read from a single sample in a study of blood T cell repertoires in COVID-19. Generated by immunoSEQ multiplex PCR, the TCRdb table keeps only in-frame clones and is missing some. The sample has some 80,000 clones, roughly 86% seen once. Sample: peripheral blood. All receptors derive from a human donor in a cohort sampled during active COVID-19. CDR3s include the opening cysteine and the closing phenylalanine or tryptophan. D genes are given only for firm matches. Clone size, where shown, is once, few, many, or a class for clones that have expanded.

>TRBD1|TRBV6-5|TRBJ1-2|few
TGTGCCAGCAGACCAGGGGGCGGCTATGGCTACACCTTC
CASRPGGGYGYTF
>-|TRBV4-1|TRBJ1-1|-
TGCGCCAGCAGCCCCAAAGAGGCGGTCATCCCTGAAGCTTTCTTT
CASSPKEAVIPEAFF
>-|TRBV5-5|TRBJ2-7|-
TGTGCCAGCAGCCTTAGCCGGGAACTCTACGAGCAGTACTTC
CASSLSRELYEQYF
>-|TRBV6-5|TRBJ1-2|-
TGTGCCAGCAGTACGGGTTTAAACTATGGCTACACCTTC
CASSTGLNYGYTF
>-|TRBV7-9|TRBJ1-5|-
TGTGCCAGCAGCTTAGATGACACTAGCAATCAGCCCCAGCATTTT
CASSLDDTSNQPQHF
>TRBD1|TRBV3-1/TRBV3-2|TRBJ1-2|-
TGTGCCAGCAGCCAAGGGACAGGCGCCTATGGCTACACCTTC
CASSQGTGAYGYTF
>-|TRBV7-8|TRBJ1-1|-
TGTGCCAGTGTGGGGGGGCTCGGCAGGGCTGAAGCTTTCTTT
CASVGGLGRAEAFF
>-|TRBV5-6|TRBJ1-3|once
TGTGCCAGCAGGTTACAGAGCTCTGGAAACACCATATATTTT
CASRLQSSGNTIYF
>-|TRBV3-1/TRBV3-2|TRBJ2-7|-
TGTGCCAGCAGCCGTACGCCGGGATCCAAGAACGAGCAGTACTTC
CASSRTPGSKNEQYF
>TRBD1|TRBV9|TRBJ1-1|-
TGTGCCAGCAGGGGGACAGGGGACACTGAAGCTTTCTTT
CASRGTGDTEAFF
>TRBD2|TRBV4-1|TRBJ2-1|-
TGCGCCAGCAGCCAGGCCACGCCACTGACTAGCGGGGGGTTGAATGAGCAGTTCTTC
CASSQATPLTSGGLNEQFF
>-|TRBV11-2|TRBJ2-6|-
TGTGCCAGCAGCTTAGATACAAGGGGTTATCAAAGCAGTTGGGCCAACGTCCTGACTTTC
CASSLDTRGYQSSWANVLTF
>TRBD2|TRBV5-1|TRBJ2-7|once
TGCGCCAGCAGCTTAAGCGGGGGGACCCTTTACGAGCAGTACTTC
CASSLSGGTLYEQYF
>TRBD1|TRBV29-1|TRBJ2-6|many
TGCAGCGTTGGGGGACAGGGGAGTTACTCTGGGGCCAACGTCCTGACTTTC
CSVGGQGSYSGANVLTF
>-|TRBV7-9|TRBJ1-3|-
TGTGCCAGCAGCAACCGGGACACCCTCTCTGGAAACACCATATATTTT
CASSNRDTLSGNTIYF
>-|TRBV7-3|TRBJ1-5|few
TGTGCCAGCAGCTTAATCGGGGGTCAGCCCCAGCATTTT
CASSLIGGQPQHF
>TRBD1|TRBV5-1|TRBJ1-5|-
TGCGCCAGCAGCTTGGGGGACAGGGGAAATCAGCCCCAGCATTTT
CASSLGDRGNQPQHF
>TRBD2|TRBV9|TRBJ2-5|-
TGTGCCAGCAGCCCCGGAGCGGGGGGGGTAGAGACCCAGTACTTC
CASSPGAGGVETQYF
>TRBD1|TRBV6-5|TRBJ1-1|-
TGTGCCAGCAGTTATCGGCCCCGACAGGGGCTTACTGAAGCTTTCTTT
CASSYRPRQGLTEAFF
>-|TRBV5-1|TRBJ1-2|-
TGCGCCAGCAGCTTGAAGGCAGGTCCCGGCTATGGCTACACCTTC
CASSLKAGPGYGYTF
>-|TRBV7-3|TRBJ1-1|few
TGTGCCAGCAGCCAGGGAAGCATGAACACTGAAGCTTTCTTT
CASSQGSMNTEAFF
>-|TRBV5-4|TRBJ2-7|-
TGTGCCAGCAGCCACACAGGGTTGCCTTACGAGCAGTACTTC
CASSHTGLPYEQYF
>-|TRBV3-1/TRBV3-2|TRBJ1-3|-
TGTGCCAGCAGCCCCACCGGGACTAGGAGTGGGAACACCATATATTTT
CASSPTGTRSGNTIYF
>-|TRBV12-3/TRBV12-4|TRBJ1-5|-
TGTGCCAGCAGTTTGGCAGGGAACCAGCCCCAGCATTTT
CASSLAGNQPQHF
>-|TRBV28|TRBJ1-2|-
TGTGCCAGCAGTCGCCACGGACAGTCCGGCTACACCTTC
CASSRHGQSGYTF
>-|TRBV12-5|TRBJ1-5|-
TGTGCTAGTGGTTCACAGGGCCTCAATCAGCCCCAGCATTTT
CASGSQGLNQPQHF
>TRBD2|TRBV7-9|TRBJ2-1|few
TGTGCCAGCAGCCCCTGGGAGGGTCGGTACAATGAGCAGTTCTTC
CASSPWEGRYNEQFF
>-|TRBV30|TRBJ1-4|-
TGTGCCTGGAGTGTTAGGGAGGGGCGTGTTGAAAAACTGTTTTTT
CAWSVREGRVEKLFF
>TRBD2|TRBV10-3|TRBJ2-5|few
TGTGCCATCAGTTATAGCGGGGGGGCCATCGGCGGGGAGACCCAGTACTTC
CAISYSGGAIGGETQYF
>-|TRBV19|TRBJ1-2|-
TGTGCCAGTAGTATGGTCCGGGACAACACACGCCCCTATGGCTACACCTTC
CASSMVRDNTRPYGYTF
>-|TRBV19|TRBJ1-1|-
TGTGCCAGTAGTATAATGGACAGCTACACTGAAGCTTTCTTT
CASSIMDSYTEAFF